These 26 T cell receptor beta chains were all obtained from the same sample, sequenced in a study of Ad26.COV2.S vaccination and SARS-CoV-2 variants. The treatment is: some 19 received Ad26.COV2.S at low or high dose, single or two shots; about 5 received placebo; per-sample allocation not given. Day 63 following the first vaccine or placebo injection was when the samples were taken. Sequenced by immunoSEQ multiplex PCR; TCRdb stores in-frame clones only, minus some. This table has around 300,000 clones, roughly nine tenths appearing once. Material: peripheral blood, obtained in a trial of Ad26.COV2.S vaccine versus placebo. The receptors were sampled from a person between 18 and 65 years old who received the Ad26.COV2.S COVID-19 vaccine or a placebo.

The J gene is TRBJ1-2, the V gene TRBV28; 7 nucleotides agree with TRBD1. The length of the CDR3 is 15 residues. V was pared by 4 bases and J by 5 bases, with 10 bases of the junction left unmatched. CDR1 is MDHEN, CDR2 SYDVKM, per germline. DNA for the CDR3: TGTGCCAGCAGTTCGAGGGAGACAGGGAAGTATGGCTACACCTTC. Protein: CASSSRETGKYGYTF.

V gene TRBV4-1 combines with J gene TRBJ1-2; 9 positions match TRBD1. Germline V gene sequence: CDR1 MGHRA, CDR2 YSYEKL. J gave up 2 bases and V 6 bases, and 7 bases lay outside the gene matches. This CDR3 region has 15 residues. CDR3 DNA sequence: TGCGCCAGCAGACGAGGACAGGGGAGAAACTATGGCTACACCTTC. Translated: CASRRGQGRNYGYTF.

The CDR3 loop is CASSLLGEAFF. CDR3 DNA sequence: TGTGCCAGCAGTTTACTCGGAGAAGCTTTCTTT. The chain employs TRBV27 and TRBJ1-1; D gene unclear. This CDR3 has 11 amino acids. V was trimmed by 2 bases and J by 8 bases, leaving 6 bases between them. Germline assignment: CDR1 MNHEY and CDR2 SMNVEV (reference sequence).

The rearrangement links TRBV6-2 or TRBV6-3 to TRBJ2-1; 9 bases line up with TRBD2. Germline loops: CDR1 MNHEY, CDR2 SVGEGT. This CDR3 has 13 residues. J lost 10 bases, V lost 7 bases, and 8 bases had no gene match. Here the CDR3 reads CASTPGLALEQFF. The CDR3 nucleotides are TGTGCCAGCACCCCGGGACTAGCTCTAGAGCAGTTCTTC.

The rearrangement uses TRBV2 and TRBJ1-3; 8 bases fit TRBD1. Losses at the gene ends were 4 bases for V and 6 bases for J; bases not matched to a gene: 5. The CDR3 runs 14 residues. Germline V gives CDR1 SNHLY, CDR2 FYNNEI. CDR3 sequence reads: CASSVLQGENTIYF. CDR3 sequence (DNA): TGTGCCAGCAGTGTACTACAGGGGGAAAACACCATATATTTT.

The chain employs TRBV14 and TRBJ2-7; the D is unclear. The V gene lost 4 bases and the J gene lost 2 bases, with 3 bases spanning the gap. The germline V gene has CDR1 SGHDN and CDR2 FVKESK. There are 11 residues in the CDR3. CDR3 protein: CASSPAYEQYF. The CDR3 nucleotides are TGTGCCAGCAGCCCAGCCTACGAGCAGTACTTC.

J is TRBJ2-7 and V is TRBV24-1; the D is unclear. The CDR3 is 12 amino acids. Trimming took off 9 bases at V and 4 bases at J, with 12 bases between the two ends. In germline, CDR1 is KGHDR, CDR2 SFDVKD. As DNA, the CDR3 is TGTGCCACCGGAGAGAAAGCTTACGAGCAGTACGTC. It is translated as CATGEKAYEQYV.

The chain combines TRBV4-1 with TRBJ2-1; 8 nucleotides align to TRBD2. Per germline, CDR1 MGHRA and CDR2 YSYEKL. CDR3 length: 15 residues. V dropped 4 bases and J dropped 5; count of bases not matched to a gene: 7. CDR3 in DNA: TGCGCCAGCAGCCCCGAGACTAGCGTTAACAATGAGCAGTTCTTC. Translating gives CASSPETSVNNEQFF.

This chain links TRBV30 with TRBJ2-5, with 7 bases lining up with TRBD2. Germline V CDR1 and CDR2: GTSNPN, SVGIG (reference sequence). The CDR3 is made up of 12 amino acids. V lost 4 bases to trimming and J lost 3 bases; unmatched junction nucleotides: 2. The DNA for the CDR3 is TGTGCCTGGAACCGGGGGGAAGAGACCCAGTACTTC. It specifies CAWNRGEETQYF.

In this sample, this clone turned up a few times. The chain links TRBV7-9 to TRBJ1-5; D remains ambiguous. CDR1 and CDR2 from the germline V gene are SEHNR and FQNEAQ (reference sequence). The V end was cut by 5 bases, the J end by 6 bases, with 14 bases between. This CDR3 region has 14 residues. CDR3 bases: TGTGCCAGCAGCGGCCCAAGGGCGGGTCAGCCCCAGCATTTT. Its translation is CASSGPRAGQPQHF.

This rearrangement joins TRBV18 to TRBJ2-5, with 8 bases that match TRBD2. The junction had 8 bases not matched to a gene; V was cut back by 3 bases and J by 2 bases. Looked up from germline, CDR1 is KGHSH and CDR2 is LQKENI. The CDR3 sequence is 16 residues long. The CDR3, as DNA: TGTGCCAGCTCACCGCGACTAGCGTTGAATCAAGAGACCCAGTACTTC. Translation gives CASSPRLALNQETQYF.

This chain connects TRBV28 to TRBJ1-1; D not resolved. Trimming stripped 2 bases from V and 1 base from J, with 2 bases between. This CDR3 is 12 amino acids long. Looked up from germline, CDR1 is MDHEN and CDR2 is SYDVKM. CDR3 in amino acids: CASSLQNTEAFF. The CDR3 region has the DNA TGTGCCAGCAGTTTACAGAACACTGAAGCTTTCTTT.

CDR3 nucleotide sequence: TGTGCCAGCAGTGACCGTCGGGGCGGGGAAGCTTTCTTT. Translation gives CASSDRRGGEAFF. The chain couples TRBV6-4 to TRBJ1-1; tentative D call: TRBD1 (5 bases). Germline values: CDR1 MRHNA, CDR2 SNTAGT. Between the trimmed V and J ends, which lost 2 bases and 8 bases, there was a span of 12 bases. This CDR3 comprises 13 residues.

The chain combines TRBV11-1 with TRBJ1-1; D gene ambiguous. Germline V lookup: CDR1 SGHAT, CDR2 FQDESV (reference sequence). V gave up 5 bases and J gave up 5 bases, with 12 bases separating them. The CDR3 runs 13 residues. The CDR3 coding sequence is TGTGCCAGCAGCGTGTATAGGCTAACTGAAGCTTTCTTT. It codes for CASSVYRLTEAFF.

This sequence joins TRBV27 and TRBJ1-5; D is uncertain. Trimming cost V 7 bases and J 0 bases, with 13 bases left between them. CDR1 and CDR2 from the germline V gene are MNHEY and SMNVEV (reference sequence). CDR3 length equals 15 residues. This chain's CDR3 is CASTRDGFSNQPQHF. Written as DNA, the CDR3 is TGTGCCAGCACGCGAGACGGGTTTAGCAATCAGCCCCAGCATTTT.

The V and J genes are TRBV5-4 and TRBJ1-1, with TRBD1 as a possible D gene (6 bases). CDR1 and CDR2 from the germline V gene are SGHNT and YYREEE (reference sequence). This CDR3 is 11 amino acids long. The V end was cut by 4 bases, the J end by 11 bases, with 12 bases between. The CDR3 DNA sequence: TGTGCCAGCAGCGTACAGGGAGTCGCTTTCTTT. It translates to CASSVQGVAFF.

This clone was seen just once. V gene TRBV18 combines with J gene TRBJ1-2; no clear D gene. The CDR3 is 16 amino acids. Looked up from germline, CDR1 is KGHSH and CDR2 is LQKENI. Trimming removed 1 base from V and 5 bases from J, with 17 bases in between. The CDR3 here is CASSPRPAGFPYGYTF. For the CDR3, the DNA is TGTGCCAGCTCACCACGGCCCGCGGGATTCCCTTATGGCTACACCTTC.

The genes are TRBV7-9 and TRBJ1-1; D might be TRBD1 (6 bases). V lost 1 base, J lost 4 bases, and 13 bases lay in between. The CDR3 spans 15 residues. Germline loops: CDR1 SEHNR, CDR2 FQNEAQ (reference sequence). The CDR3 DNA reads as TGTGCCAGCAGCTTAGTGGGGGGCGGGGGCACTGAAGCTTTCTTT. It translates to CASSLVGGGGTEAFF.

The V gene is TRBV7-2, the J gene TRBJ1-5; no clear D gene. The germline gives CDR1 SGHTA, CDR2 FQGNSA. The V and J ends lost 2 bases and 8 bases respectively, with 13 bases between them. The CDR3 has 14 residues. In nucleotides, the CDR3 is TGTGCCAGCAGCTTAACGCCCGGATCAAAGCCCCAGCATTTT. Translated, it gives CASSLTPGSKPQHF.

The rearrangement links TRBV11-3 to TRBJ1-3, with D possibly being TRBD1 (5 bases). The CDR3 spans 18 residues. Germline CDR1 SGHNT, CDR2 YENEEA. V was trimmed by 5 bases and J by 0 bases, leaving 20 bases between them. The CDR3 loop is CASSPGGGLSLSGNTIYF. Here the CDR3 DNA reads TGTGCCAGCAGCCCCGGGGGAGGACTTTCCCTCTCTGGAAACACCATATATTTT.

The chain couples TRBV10-2 to TRBJ2-2; D unclear. Trimming removed 6 bases at V and 1 base at J, with 6 bases between. This CDR3 has 13 residues. Per the germline V gene, CDR1 is WSHSY and CDR2 is SAAADI. CDR3: CASRTQNTGELFF. CDR3 DNA: TGCGCCAGCAGGACACAGAACACCGGGGAGCTGTTTTTT.

The chain has TRBV2 and TRBJ1-2, with a possible D match to TRBD1 (5 bases). V gave up 4 bases and J gave up 8 bases, with 11 bases separating them. The germline V gene encodes CDR1 SNHLY and CDR2 FYNNEI. This CDR3 has 12 amino acids. DNA of the CDR3: TGTGCCAGCAGTGGGGACTTATTCGGCTACACCTTC. Protein sequence: CASSGDLFGYTF.

This clone was recorded only once. V usage is TRBV3-1 (or the pseudogene TRBV3-2) and J usage is TRBJ1-2; 9 bases match TRBD1. The germline gives CDR1 LGHDT, CDR2 YNNKEL (reference sequence). The ends lost 2 bases at V and 0 bases at J; junction bases unmatched: 7. There are 17 residues in the CDR3. The chain's CDR3 is CASSQKRTGVSNYGYTF. DNA for the CDR3: TGTGCCAGCAGCCAAAAACGGACAGGGGTATCTAACTATGGCTACACCTTC.

The chain is built from TRBV5-1 and TRBJ2-6, with D possibly being TRBD1 (5 bases). The germline V gene has CDR1 SGHRS and CDR2 YFSETQ. The germline V and J ends were trimmed by 0 bases and 2 bases, with 9 bases remaining between them. The CDR3 runs to 16 residues. For the CDR3, the DNA is TGCGCCAGCAGCTTGGCACGCAGGGCTGGGGCCAACGTCCTGACTTTC. This encodes CASSLARRAGANVLTF.

The rearrangement links TRBV10-2 to TRBJ1-4, with 7 bases fitting TRBD1. V was clipped by 0 bases and J by 5 bases; unmatched bases: 3. Germline values: CDR1 WSHSY, CDR2 SAAADI. The CDR3 is 15 residues long. DNA of the CDR3: TGCGCCAGCAGTGAGTCAGGGACAGCGAATGAAAAACTGTTTTTT. Protein: CASSESGTANEKLFF.

The DNA for the CDR3 is TGTGCCAGCAGCTTGCGGAGGAACACTGAAGCTTTCTTT. It encodes CASSLRRNTEAFF. The chain employs TRBV7-2 and TRBJ1-1; D gene uncertain. Germline values: CDR1 SGHTA, CDR2 FQGNSA. The CDR3 totals 13 residues. The ends were cut back, 3 bases at V and 1 base at J, with 6 bases in the middle.